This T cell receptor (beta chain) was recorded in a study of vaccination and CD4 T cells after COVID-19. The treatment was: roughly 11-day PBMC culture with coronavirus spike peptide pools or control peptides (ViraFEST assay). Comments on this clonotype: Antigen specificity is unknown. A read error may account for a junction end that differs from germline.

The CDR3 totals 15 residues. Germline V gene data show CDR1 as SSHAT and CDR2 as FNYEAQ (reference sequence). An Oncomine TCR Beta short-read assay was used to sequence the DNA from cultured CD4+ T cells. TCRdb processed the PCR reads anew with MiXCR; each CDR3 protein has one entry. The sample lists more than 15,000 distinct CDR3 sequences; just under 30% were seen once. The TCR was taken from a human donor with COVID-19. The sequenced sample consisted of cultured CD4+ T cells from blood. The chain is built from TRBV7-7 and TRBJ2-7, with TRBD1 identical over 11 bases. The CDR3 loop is CASSAGTGGSYEQYF. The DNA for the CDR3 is TGTGCTAGCAGCGCCGGGACAGGGGGCTCCTACGAGCAGTACTTC.